The 19 T cell receptor beta chains in this list originate from one sample, sequenced in a study of shared clonotypes between healthy human individuals. It was CD45RO-negative cells, positively selected for CCR7, that made up naive CD8 cells, with terminally differentiated effector memory CD45RA+ cells excluded. Here immunoSEQ multiplex PCR was the method, and the copy in TCRdb shows in-frame clones only, minus some. The sample includes some 2,100,000 clones, 85% to 95% of them seen just once. The material sequenced was naive CD8+ T cells from PBMCs. These receptors were obtained from a man younger than 35 in good health. Some clones in this sample may be carry-over from other donors' samples.

The chain uses TRBV6-1 and TRBJ1-2; D gene ambiguous. Germline lookup yields CDR1 MNHNS and CDR2 SASEGT. CDR3 size: 16 residues. The V end was cut by 3 bases, the J end by 3 bases, with 17 bases between. CDR3 sequence: CASSDSGLGRDYGYTF. CDR3 nucleotide sequence: TGTGCCAGCAGTGACAGTGGGCTAGGAAGGGACTATGGCTACACCTTC.

The rearrangement links TRBV9 to TRBJ2-7; TRBD1 might be the D (6 bases). The CDR3 spans 15 residues. In germline, CDR1 is SGDLS, CDR2 YYNGEE. The V and J ends lost 3 bases and 4 bases respectively, with 17 bases between them. This CDR3 reads CASSAETGHPYEQYF. In DNA, the CDR3 is TGTGCCAGCAGCGCCGAGACAGGACACCCTTACGAGCAGTACTTC.

The V and J genes are TRBV27 and TRBJ1-1; TRBD1 agrees at 8 bases. The ends lost 4 bases at V and 7 bases at J; junction bases unmatched: 5. The CDR3 is 13 residues long. The V gene's germline CDR1 is MNHEY and CDR2 SMNVEV (reference sequence). The CDR3 DNA follows: TGTGCCAGCAGTTCTCTACAGGGGGTTGAAGCTTTCTTT. Translating it yields CASSSLQGVEAFF.

This chain uses TRBV5-1 with TRBJ1-1; D call uncertain. Germline V gene data show CDR1 as SGHRS and CDR2 as YFSETQ. V was cut by 5 bases and J by 3 bases, with 29 bases left in between. The CDR3 is 19 residues long. The CDR3 DNA reads as TGCGCCAGCAGGAGGTCTGGGGTCACAACCCGCGGTATTGACACTGAAGCTTTCTTT. Its protein is CASRRSGVTTRGIDTEAFF.

The chain recombines TRBV4-1 with TRBJ2-7; TRBD1 agrees at 8 bases. This CDR3 has 14 amino acids. The trim removed 1 base at V and 5 bases at J, leaving 4 bases unmatched. Germline-derived CDR1 and CDR2 are MGHRA and YSYEKL. DNA of the CDR3: TGCGCCAGCAGCCAAGGACAGGGGATTAACGAGCAGTACTTC. This gives the protein CASSQGQGINEQYF.

The chain employs TRBV4-1 and TRBJ2-2, with 7 bases lining up with TRBD2. In germline, CDR1 is MGHRA, CDR2 YSYEKL. There are 15 residues in the CDR3. The trim removed 0 bases at V and 8 bases at J, leaving 6 bases unmatched. The CDR3, as DNA: TGCGCCAGCAGCCAAGATCAACTAGCGAGGGGGGAGCTGTTTTTT. This gives the protein CASSQDQLARGELFF.

This sequence joins TRBV5-4 and TRBJ1-1; D ambiguous. V lost 4 bases and J lost 4, with 14 bases in between. CDR3 length: 14 amino acids. The germline CDR1 and CDR2 sequences are SGHNT and YYREEE (reference sequence). CDR3 DNA sequence: TGTGCCAGCAGCCCAAGGACCTCGGGCACTGAAGCTTTCTTT. Protein: CASSPRTSGTEAFF.

V is TRBV10-3 and J is TRBJ1-1; D call uncertain. CDR1 ENHRY and CDR2 SYGVKD come from the germline V gene. Trimming pared 0 bases from V and 0 bases from J, leaving 5 bases between. This CDR3 contains 14 residues. The CDR3 coding sequence is TGTGCCATCAGTGAGTCTCGGATGAACACTGAAGCTTTCTTT. Encoded protein: CAISESRMNTEAFF.

The rearrangement uses TRBV19 and TRBJ1-1; 7 nucleotides align to TRBD1. The junction had 12 bases not matched to a gene; V was cut back by 11 bases and J by 0 bases. The length of the CDR3 is 15 residues. Germline-derived CDR1 and CDR2 are LNHDA and SQIVND (reference sequence). This CDR3 is CASSETGVLNTEAFF. In DNA, the CDR3 is TGTGCCTCGAGCGAAACAGGGGTACTGAACACTGAAGCTTTCTTT.

The chain links TRBV2 to TRBJ2-5; D uncertain. Trimming stripped 7 bases from V and 4 bases from J, with 10 bases between. Germline V CDR1 and CDR2: SNHLY, FYNNEI. This CDR3 spans 12 amino acids. In DNA, the CDR3 is TGTGCCAGCAATCAGAGGAGAGAGACCCAGTACTTC. This encodes CASNQRRETQYF.

This clone was counted once. The DNA of the CDR3 is TGTGCCAGCACCCCCTATCTGGGGCAGCCCCAGCATTTT. Its translation is CASTPYLGQPQHF. The rearrangement uses TRBV27 and TRBJ1-5; unclear D gene. In germline, CDR1 is MNHEY, CDR2 SMNVEV (reference sequence). This CDR3 contains 13 residues. V was shortened by 7 bases and J by 7 bases, with 14 bases between the two germline ends.

The chain links TRBV19 to TRBJ1-1; D is possibly TRBD1 (6 bases). Trimming removed 2 bases from V and 4 bases from J, with 11 bases in between. Germline CDR1 LNHDA, CDR2 SQIVND (reference sequence). The CDR3 has 14 amino acids. CDR3 nucleotide sequence: TGTGCCAGTAGTATAAAAGGGGGGGCCACTGAAGCTTTCTTT. Translating it yields CASSIKGGATEAFF.

The J gene is TRBJ1-3, the V gene TRBV29-1; D gene uncertain. V gave up 1 base and J gave up 0 bases, with 7 bases separating them. Germline assignment: CDR1 SQVTM and CDR2 ANQGSEA. CDR3 size: 14 residues. The CDR3 reads CSVEVFGSGNTIYF. For the CDR3, the DNA is TGCAGCGTTGAAGTTTTCGGCTCTGGAAACACCATATATTTT.

The chain employs TRBV19 and TRBJ1-5, with D perhaps TRBD1 (5 bases). The CDR3 contains 17 residues. CDR1 and CDR2 from the germline V gene are LNHDA and SQIVND (reference sequence). Trimming stripped 1 base from V and 4 bases from J, with 17 bases between. The chain's CDR3 is CASSIGGVGGGNQPQHF. The CDR3 coding sequence is TGTGCCAGTAGTATAGGTGGGGTTGGTGGGGGAAATCAGCCCCAGCATTTT. The whole variable domain, filled in from reference TRBV19 and TRBJ1-5, reads DGGITQSPKYLFRKEGQNVTLSCEQNLNHDAMYWYRQDPGQGLRLIYYSQIVNDFQKGDIAEGYSVSREKKESFPLTVTSAQKNPTAFYLCASSIGGVGGGNQPQHFGDGTRLSIL.

V usage is TRBV7-6 and J usage is TRBJ2-7, with TRBD1 matching 7 bases. V dropped 5 bases and J dropped 1; count of bases not matched to a gene: 8. The CDR3 is 15 amino acids. Germline CDR1 is SGHVS and CDR2 is FNYEAQ. The CDR3 DNA reads as TGTGCCAGCAGCGAGGGGGCACCTACTTCCTACGAGCAGTACTTC. It is translated as CASSEGAPTSYEQYF.

This chain joins TRBV13 and TRBJ2-3, with D tentatively TRBD2 (5 bases). CDR1 and CDR2 from the germline V gene are PRHDT and FYEKMQ (reference sequence). CDR3 length: 14 amino acids. The V end was cut by 5 bases, the J end by 5 bases, with 14 bases between. The CDR3 loop is CASSPTRIGDTQYF. CDR3 DNA sequence: TGTGCCAGCAGCCCCACTAGAATAGGAGATACGCAGTATTTT.

The genes are TRBV5-1 and TRBJ2-7, with TRBD1 as a possible D gene (5 bases). V gave up 3 bases and J gave up 5 bases, with 15 bases separating them. CDR3 length equals 14 residues. Germline V CDR1 and CDR2: SGHRS, YFSETQ. CDR3 residues: CASSSTGVVNEQYF. The CDR3 coding sequence is TGCGCCAGCAGCTCAACAGGTGTTGTCAACGAGCAGTACTTC.

The V call is TRBV28, the J call TRBJ2-7; D possibly corresponds to TRBD1 (6 bases). Germline CDR1 is MDHEN and CDR2 is SYDVKM. Trimming pared 4 bases from V and 0 bases from J, leaving 25 bases between. The CDR3 is 19 residues long. CDR3 loop: CASSSRLNLPDRRSYEQYF. The CDR3 nucleotides read TGTGCCAGCAGTTCTCGCCTCAACCTCCCGGACAGACGCTCCTACGAGCAGTACTTC. Full variable domain (outside the CDR3, taken from reference TRBV28 and TRBJ2-7): DVKVTQSSRYLVKRTGEKVFLECVQDMDHENMFWYRQDPGLGLRLIYFSYDVKMKEKGDIPEGYSVSREKKERFSLILESASTNQTSMYLCASSSRLNLPDRRSYEQYFGPGTRLTVT.

The rearrangement joins TRBV30 to TRBJ1-4; maybe TRBD1 (6 bases). Trimming left V 0 bases short and J 7 bases short, with 15 bases between. The germline gives CDR1 GTSNPN, CDR2 SVGIG (reference sequence). The CDR3 contains 15 residues. The chain's CDR3 is CAWSVLGGVGEKLFF. CDR3 nucleotide sequence: TGTGCCTGGAGTGTACTAGGGGGAGTCGGTGAAAAACTGTTTTTT.